One and the same sample provided the 21 T cell receptor beta chains below, sequenced in a study of regulatory dendritic cells for organ transplantation. Libraries were prepared by immunoSEQ multiplex PCR; TCRdb keeps only in-frame clonotypes and omits some of them. The sample contains 34,000 or so clones, about 89% of which appear only once. Sequenced sample: naive CD4+ T cells from blood. Subset reported: CD45RA+ naive T cells. The receptors shown here come from a human donor in good health.

The V and J genes are TRBV19 and TRBJ1-1; D possibly corresponds to TRBD1 (6 bases). The V gene lost 2 bases and the J gene lost 6 bases, with 7 bases spanning the gap. The CDR3 has 12 residues. Germline V CDR1 and CDR2: LNHDA, SQIVND (reference sequence). CDR3 loop: CASSIQGSEAFF. The CDR3 coding sequence is TGTGCCAGTAGTATACAGGGGTCTGAAGCTTTCTTT.

The V and J genes are TRBV5-4 and TRBJ2-5, with D unclear. V dropped 1 base and J dropped 3 bases, with 7 bases sitting between them. The CDR3 contains 13 residues. Germline lookup yields CDR1 SGHNT and CDR2 YYREEE (reference sequence). The CDR3, as DNA: TGTGCCAGCAGCTTGCGACTGGAAGAGACCCAGTACTTC. It yields the protein CASSLRLEETQYF.

The chain carries TRBV10-1 and TRBJ2-4, with 9 positions matching TRBD1. CDR3 size: 15 residues. Germline V gene sequence: CDR1 WNHNN, CDR2 SYGVQD (reference sequence). The ends lost 3 bases at V and 6 bases at J; junction bases unmatched: 6. As DNA, the CDR3 is TGCGCCAGCAGTGAAAGGGGGACAGGGAGAAACATTCAGTACTTC. It translates to CASSERGTGRNIQYF.

The chain recombines TRBV28 with TRBJ1-5, with D maybe TRBD1 (6 bases). V was trimmed by 9 bases and J by 7 bases, leaving 13 bases between them. The germline CDR1 and CDR2 sequences are MDHEN and SYDVKM. The CDR3 totals 12 residues. The CDR3 loop reads CASTGLGQPQHF. As DNA, the CDR3 is TGTGCCAGTACAGGGCTAGGCCAGCCCCAGCATTTT.

This sequence joins TRBV5-4 and TRBJ1-1; D unresolved. The V end lost 0 bases, the J end lost 3 bases, and 9 bases lay between the germline ends. CDR3 length: 14 amino acids. Germline V gives CDR1 SGHNT, CDR2 YYREEE (reference sequence). The CDR3 is CASSLELRDTEAFF. CDR3 DNA: TGTGCCAGCAGCTTGGAGTTACGGGACACTGAAGCTTTCTTT. Looking up the rest from reference TRBV5-4 and TRBJ1-1 gives the full variable domain: ETGVTQSPTHLIKTRGQQVTLRCSSQSGHNTVSWYQQALGQGPQFIFQYYREEENGRGNFPPRFSGLQFPNYSSELNVNALELDDSALYLCASSLELRDTEAFFGQGTRLTVV.

Only one count was recorded for this clone. CDR3 sequence (DNA): TGTGCCAGCAGTTCCCCAGCAACCTCTAGCACAGATACGCAGTATTTT. This translates into CASSSPATSSTDTQYF. The chain couples TRBV28 to TRBJ2-3; D remains unclear. From germline, CDR1 is MDHEN and CDR2 SYDVKM. The CDR3 consists of 16 residues. V gave up 4 bases and J gave up 0 bases, with 14 bases separating them. Using reference TRBV28 and TRBJ2-3 for the parts outside the CDR3, the full variable domain is DVKVTQSSRYLVKRTGEKVFLECVQDMDHENMFWYRQDPGLGLRLIYFSYDVKMKEKGDIPEGYSVSREKKERFSLILESASTNQTSMYLCASSSPATSSTDTQYFGPGTRLTVL.

This chain joins TRBV9 and TRBJ1-2; D is unresolved. This CDR3 is built from 14 residues. V lost 4 bases to trimming and J lost 3 bases, with 13 bases between them. Germline-derived CDR1 and CDR2 are SGDLS and YYNGEE. CDR3 coding DNA: TGTGCCAGCAGCCCCTACGTGGTCGACTATGGCTACACCTTC. Translated, it gives CASSPYVVDYGYTF.

J is TRBJ1-1 and V is TRBV29-1, with unresolved D. Germline V gene data show CDR1 as SQVTM and CDR2 as ANQGSEA. This CDR3 contains 13 residues. Trimming stripped 7 bases from V and 0 bases from J, with 12 bases between. The DNA for the CDR3 is TGCAGCGCCGTAGAGTTTGTGAACACTGAAGCTTTCTTT. Encoded protein: CSAVEFVNTEAFF.

The chain uses TRBV27 and TRBJ2-1, with 15 bases that match TRBD2. Per the germline V gene, CDR1 is MNHEY and CDR2 is SMNVEV (reference sequence). J gave up 14 bases and V 7 bases, and 9 bases lay outside the gene matches. The CDR3 is made up of 14 amino acids. CDR3 bases: TGTGCCAGCAATTCGGGACTAGCGGGGGGCTTTGAGTTCTTC. It yields the protein CASNSGLAGGFEFF.

This clone has a handful of counts. The chain uses TRBV6-5 and TRBJ1-2, with 7 bases fitting TRBD1. The V gene's germline CDR1 is MNHEY and CDR2 SVGAGI. The CDR3 loop spans 15 amino acids. Germline trimming cut 6 bases from V and 4 bases from J; bases unmatched to any gene: 11. DNA of the CDR3: TGTGCCAGCAGCCGACCCTCACAGGGGACCTATGGCTACACCTTC. This codes for CASSRPSQGTYGYTF.

The genes are TRBV9 and TRBJ1-1, with TRBD1 as a possible D gene (6 bases). The CDR3 is 14 residues long. Germline CDR1 and CDR2: SGDLS and YYNGEE. V was shortened by 4 bases and J by 1 base, with 11 bases between the two germline ends. The CDR3 sequence: CASSKTGGNTEAFF. The CDR3 bases are TGTGCCAGCAGCAAGACAGGTGGGAACACTGAAGCTTTCTTT.

V and J are TRBV5-6 and TRBJ1-5; D might be TRBD1 (6 bases). There are 13 residues in the CDR3. V was shortened by 1 base and J by 4 bases, with 6 bases between the two germline ends. Germline loops: CDR1 SGHDT, CDR2 YYEEEE. The CDR3 spells CASSLRGNQPQHF. The CDR3 DNA is TGTGCCAGCAGCTTGAGGGGGAATCAGCCCCAGCATTTT.

The chain recombines TRBV5-4 with TRBJ2-2; D perhaps matches TRBD2 (5 bases). The CDR3 is 17 residues long. V was trimmed by 0 bases and J by 2 bases, leaving 14 bases between them. Germline V gene lookup returns CDR1 SGHNT and CDR2 YYREEE (reference sequence). This CDR3 is CASSLARGLSNTGELFF. DNA for the CDR3: TGTGCCAGCAGCTTGGCCCGCGGACTTTCAAACACCGGGGAGCTGTTTTTT.

This clone was counted once. The V and J genes are TRBV6-5 and TRBJ2-5; D remains unclear. Per the germline V gene, CDR1 is MNHEY and CDR2 is SVGAGI. The germline V and J ends were trimmed by 2 bases and 5 bases, with 12 bases remaining between them. The CDR3 runs 14 residues. The CDR3 is CASSYGQWRETQYF. CDR3 nucleotides: TGTGCCAGCAGTTACGGTCAGTGGCGGGAGACCCAGTACTTC.

This sequence joins TRBV4-1 and TRBJ1-4; 9 nucleotides agree with TRBD1. This CDR3 comprises 19 residues. The J segment lost 3 bases and the V segment lost 4 bases, leaving 15 bases of the junction unmatched. The germline V gene has CDR1 MGHRA and CDR2 YSYEKL. For the CDR3, the DNA is TGCGCCAGCAGCCGTGTAGCCGGGACAGGGAACTTAGCTAATGAAAAACTGTTTTTT. This encodes CASSRVAGTGNLANEKLFF.

The chain joins TRBV10-2 to TRBJ2-7; D is ambiguous. The CDR3 spans 11 residues. Germline CDR1 WSHSY, CDR2 SAAADI. The V gene lost 8 bases and the J gene lost 6 bases, with 11 bases spanning the gap. CDR3 nucleotides: TGCGCCAGCCTCTTACGGCGCGAGCAGTACTTC. Protein: CASLLRREQYF.

This chain connects TRBV6-5 to TRBJ1-2; 9 nucleotides align to TRBD1. Per the germline V gene, CDR1 is MNHEY and CDR2 is SVGAGI. There are 13 residues in the CDR3. With 6 bases clipped from V and 8 bases from J, the junction kept 7 bases outside the gene matches. The CDR3 nucleotides read TGTGCCAGCAGAGCCGACAGGGGGAACGGCTACACCTTC. This translates into CASRADRGNGYTF.

The CDR3 DNA reads as TGTGCCAGCAGTTACATGGACAGGGACGGTGAAAAACTGTTTTTT. Amino acid sequence: CASSYMDRDGEKLFF. The chain couples TRBV6-5 to TRBJ1-4; 8 nucleotides line up with TRBD1. Looked up from germline, CDR1 is MNHEY and CDR2 is SVGAGI. The CDR3 has 15 amino acids. Losses at the gene ends were 2 bases for V and 7 bases for J; bases not matched to a gene: 6.

This chain links TRBV27 with TRBJ1-1; weak D call: TRBD1 (5 bases). Germline loops: CDR1 MNHEY, CDR2 SMNVEV (reference sequence). V was trimmed by 5 bases and J by 6 bases, leaving 19 bases between them. There are 15 residues in the CDR3. CDR3 sequence (DNA): TGTGCCAGCAGTACTCCGGGTAGGGGCACTTCTGAAGCTTTCTTT. Translating it yields CASSTPGRGTSEAFF.

The CDR3 DNA reads as TGTGCCAGTAGTAACCGACAGGGGATTTCATCGAACACTGAAGCTTTCTTT. Residues: CASSNRQGISSNTEAFF. The gene calls are TRBV19 and TRBJ1-1, with TRBD1 matching 8 bases. Losses at the gene ends were 4 bases for V and 1 base for J; bases not matched to a gene: 11. The CDR3 loop spans 17 amino acids. CDR1 and CDR2 from the germline V gene are LNHDA and SQIVND (reference sequence).

V usage is TRBV6-1 and J usage is TRBJ2-4, with 8 bases lining up with TRBD2. The CDR3 extends over 13 amino acids. Germline V gene data show CDR1 as MNHNS and CDR2 as SASEGT. V trimming: 4 bases; J trimming: 12 bases; junction bases outside the gene matches: 8. The DNA for the CDR3 is TGTGCCAGCAGTGGGCCGTCGGGGGGGGCTCAGTACTTC. It codes for CASSGPSGGAQYF.